This T cell receptor (beta chain) was retrieved from a study of cytotoxic CD8 clonotypes in ibrutinib-treated CLL. V lost 0 bases to trimming and J lost 7 bases; unmatched junction nucleotides: 5. CDR3 size: 15 residues. The germline CDR1 and CDR2 sequences are MNHEY and SMNVEV (reference sequence). Method: immunoSEQ multiplex PCR; TCRdb's copy keeps in-frame clones and lacks some. The sample includes about 310,000 clones, roughly 85% of them seen just once. The source of this sequence is a human donor with chronic lymphocytic leukemia. The V and J genes are TRBV27 and TRBJ1-2; the match to TRBD1 covers 10 bases. The specimen comprised PBMCs, sampled before ibrutinib treatment. The CDR3 DNA reads as TGTGCCAGCAGTTTATCGAGTCGGGACAGGGGTGGCTACACCTTC. As protein: CASSLSSRDRGGYTF.